Below are 18 T cell receptor beta chains sequenced from a single sample in a study of T cells in Graves' hyperthyroidism and ophthalmopathy. Amplified TCR beta CDR3 regions came from RNA transcripts. TCR CDR3 regions were first amplified by RT-PCR with HTBI primers. TCRdb redid the calling of the multiplex PCR reads with MiXCR, one entry per CDR3 protein. In the table there are 300,000 to 450,000 distinct CDR3 sequences, over 11% of which are singletons. Sequencing was done on a sample of blood. Every receptor here comes from a woman between 55 and 75 years old with Graves' hyperthyroidism.

Only a few counts were recorded for this clonotype. The chain recombines TRBV5-1 with TRBJ2-7; D unresolved. The CDR3 is 12 amino acids. CDR1 is SGHRS and CDR2 is YFSETQ in the germline V gene. Trimming removed 3 bases at V and 3 bases at J, with 7 bases between. CDR3 residues: CASSSQNYEQYF. The CDR3, as DNA: TGCGCCAGCAGCTCCCAGAACTACGAGCAGTACTTC.

The V call is TRBV7-8, the J call TRBJ2-5; 12 nucleotides match TRBD2. The CDR3 covers 19 residues. Trimming removed 5 bases from V and 4 bases from J; junction bases left unmatched: 17. CDR1 is SGHVS and CDR2 is FQNEAQ in the germline V gene. CDR3 nucleotides: TGTGCCAGCAGCCAACAGGGCCCCCTAGCGGGAGGGCCCAGAGAGACCCAGTACTTC. Translation: CASSQQGPLAGGPRETQYF.

This clonotype has a count of ten or more. This chain links TRBV6-1 with TRBJ2-7; D may match TRBD1 or TRBD2 (6 bases each). This CDR3 has 15 residues. The V end was cut by 6 bases, the J end by 6 bases, with 21 bases between. In germline, CDR1 is MNHNS, CDR2 SASEGT. The CDR3: CASSPPGAGISEQYF. For the CDR3, the DNA is TGTGCCAGCAGCCCCCCAGGGGCGGGGATCTCCGAGCAGTACTTC.

V gene TRBV5-1 combines with J gene TRBJ2-2; 9 bases fit TRBD2. After removal of 4 bases from V and 5 bases from J, the junction contained 9 bases not matched to a gene. Germline CDR1 is SGHRS and CDR2 is YFSETQ. This CDR3 contains 16 residues. The CDR3 reads CASSPYSGSGTGELFF. CDR3 coding DNA: TGCGCCAGCAGCCCCTATAGCGGGAGCGGAACCGGGGAGCTGTTTTTT.

There are many counts of this clonotype. The chain links TRBV9 to TRBJ2-1; 9 bases fit TRBD2. Germline V lookup: CDR1 SGDLS, CDR2 YYNGEE. J lost 2 bases, V lost 2 bases, and 8 bases had no gene match. This CDR3 spans 17 amino acids. The CDR3 loop is CASSVRFSGSPYNEQFF. The CDR3 DNA reads TGTGCCAGCAGCGTTCGATTTAGCGGGAGCCCCTACAATGAGCAGTTCTTC.

This clonotype was seen repeatedly, ten times or more. The chain links TRBV29-1 to TRBJ2-6; D not resolved. Trimming removed 4 bases from V and 3 bases from J, with 7 bases in between. The CDR3 length is 13 residues. From germline, CDR1 is SQVTM and CDR2 ANQGSEA. The CDR3 is CSVVGGGANVLTF. Written as DNA, the CDR3 is TGCAGCGTTGTTGGCGGTGGGGCCAACGTCCTGACTTTC.

At least ten counts were recorded for this clonotype. This rearrangement joins TRBV18 to TRBJ1-4; 10 positions match TRBD1. The CDR3 has 16 amino acids. Germline loops: CDR1 KGHSH, CDR2 LQKENI. V shed 1 base and J 7 bases; nucleotides not matched to a gene: 6. CDR3 region: CASSPRGQGPPEKLFF. CDR3 nucleotide sequence: TGTGCCAGCTCACCACGGGGACAGGGGCCTCCTGAAAAACTGTTTTTT.

This clonotype was seen repeatedly, ten times or more. The gene calls are TRBV6-1 and TRBJ2-1; weak D call: TRBD2 (6 bases). The germline V gene has CDR1 MNHNS and CDR2 SASEGT. The V end lost 0 bases, the J end lost 5 bases, and 17 bases lay between the germline ends. This CDR3 region has 17 residues. The CDR3 region has the DNA TGTGCCAGCAGTGAAGCGCGAGGCGGGATTACGAACAATGAGCAGTTCTTC. Amino acid sequence: CASSEARGGITNNEQFF.

This clonotype was seen only a few times. The chain joins TRBV24-1 to TRBJ2-1; D gene ambiguous. The CDR3 is 12 amino acids. Per germline, CDR1 KGHDR and CDR2 SFDVKD. Trimming took off 5 bases at V and 4 bases at J, with 5 bases between the two ends. CDR3: CATSGSYNEQFF. CDR3 in DNA: TGTGCCACCAGTGGTAGTTACAATGAGCAGTTCTTC.

This chain uses TRBV4-3 with TRBJ1-1, with no clear D. Germline CDR1 and CDR2: LGHNA and YSLEER. Trimming cost V 0 bases and J 10 bases, with 12 bases left between them. This CDR3 has 13 residues. CDR3 loop: CASSQDRTESAFF. The DNA of the CDR3 is TGCGCCAGCAGCCAAGATCGAACAGAATCAGCTTTCTTT.

This clonotype was observed at least ten times. This CDR3 is CASRLRRSGDTEAFF. The CDR3 coding sequence is TGTGCCAGCAGGCTTAGGCGATCCGGGGACACTGAAGCTTTCTTT. V gene TRBV2 combines with J gene TRBJ1-1; D gene unclear. The CDR3 has 15 residues. Trimming cost V 6 bases and J 3 bases, with 17 bases left between them. Germline V CDR1 and CDR2: SNHLY, FYNNEI. The full variable domain, completed using reference TRBV2 and TRBJ1-1, is EPEVTQTPSHQVTQMGQEVILRCVPISNHLYFYWYRQILGQKVEFLVSFYNNEISEKSEIFDDQFSVERPDGSNFTLKIRSTKLEDSAMYFCASRLRRSGDTEAFFGQGTRLTVV.

The chain carries TRBV5-6 and TRBJ2-3, with TRBD2 matching 9 bases. J was trimmed by 0 bases and V by 7 bases; bases with no gene match: 9. This CDR3 is 16 amino acids long. Germline CDR1 SGHDT, CDR2 YYEEEE. The CDR3 region has the DNA TGTGCCAGCTCTAAGCTAGCGGGACTAAGCACAGATACGCAGTATTTT. Its protein is CASSKLAGLSTDTQYF.

In its sample, this clonotype was seen many times. The chain uses TRBV10-3 and TRBJ2-1, with a tentative D call TRBD2 (6 bases). The CDR3 is 16 residues long. Trimming removed 0 bases from V and 7 bases from J, with 16 bases in between. The germline V gene encodes CDR1 ENHRY and CDR2 SYGVKD. CDR3 nucleotide sequence: TGTGCCATCAGTGAGTCGCGGGGAACCCTAGTGAATGAGCAGTTCTTC. Amino acids: CAISESRGTLVNEQFF.

Many counts were recorded for this clonotype. This chain links TRBV12-3 or TRBV12-4 with TRBJ2-3, with TRBD2 matching over 9 bases. The CDR3 is 17 residues long. After removal of 1 base from V and 2 bases from J, the junction contained 7 bases not matched to a gene. The CDR3 nucleotides are TGTGCCAGCAGTTTAGGCCCCATAGCGGGAGACACAGATACGCAGTATTTT. It yields the protein CASSLGPIAGDTDTQYF.

This clonotype was counted many times. The chain combines TRBV29-1 with TRBJ2-1; TRBD2 matches 11 bases. The trim removed 4 bases at V and 0 bases at J, leaving 11 bases unmatched. The CDR3 is 18 amino acids. Germline values: CDR1 SQVTM, CDR2 ANQGSEA. In DNA, the CDR3 is TGCAGCGTTGGCGTGGTAGGGACTAGCGGCAGCTCCTACAATGAGCAGTTCTTC. It yields the protein CSVGVVGTSGSSYNEQFF.

The chain uses TRBV6-5 and TRBJ2-1; 7 bases map to TRBD2. Germline V gene sequence: CDR1 MNHEY, CDR2 SVGAGI. There are 13 residues in the CDR3. Losses at the gene ends were 6 bases for V and 9 bases for J; bases not matched to a gene: 8. The CDR3 nucleotides are TGTGCCAGCAGATCCGGGACTACGAGTGAGCAGTTCTTC. Amino acid sequence: CASRSGTTSEQFF.

The sample holds many counts of this clonotype. The chain has TRBV27 and TRBJ2-1; tentative D call: TRBD2 (7 bases). The germline V and J ends were trimmed by 0 bases and 4 bases, with 13 bases remaining between them. Germline V lookup: CDR1 MNHEY, CDR2 SMNVEV (reference sequence). This CDR3 has 16 amino acids. The CDR3 sequence: CASSLSRGGAYNEQFF. In nucleotides, the CDR3 is TGTGCCAGCAGTTTATCCCGCGGGGGCGCATACAATGAGCAGTTCTTC.

This clonotype has only a few counts. The V and J genes are TRBV20-1 and TRBJ2-3; a possible D gene is TRBD2 (6 bases). Germline CDR1 and CDR2: DFQATT and SNEGSKA (reference sequence). V was pared by 6 bases and J by 6 bases, with 16 bases between. The CDR3 is 13 amino acids. This chain's CDR3 is CSALGSSVDTQYF. DNA of the CDR3: TGCAGTGCCCTGGGGTCTAGCGTCGATACGCAGTATTTT.